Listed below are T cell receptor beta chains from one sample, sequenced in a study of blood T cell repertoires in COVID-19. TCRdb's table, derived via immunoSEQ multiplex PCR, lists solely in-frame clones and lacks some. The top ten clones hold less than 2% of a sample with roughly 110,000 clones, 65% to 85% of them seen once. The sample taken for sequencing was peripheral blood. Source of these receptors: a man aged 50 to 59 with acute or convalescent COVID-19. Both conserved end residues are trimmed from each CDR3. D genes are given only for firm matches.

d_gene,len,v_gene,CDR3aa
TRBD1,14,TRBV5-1,ASSLAPGQEYSPLH
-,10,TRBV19,ASRNYGDTQY
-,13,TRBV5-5,ASSLGAKDTGELF
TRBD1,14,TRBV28,ASSPGGSRGRAEAF
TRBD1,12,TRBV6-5,ASSTTGLDTEAF
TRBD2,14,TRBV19,ASSTTSGGQSDTQY
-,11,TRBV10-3,AINGPHTDTQY
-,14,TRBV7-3,ASSPVGGRFDYGYT
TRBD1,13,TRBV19,ASSATGLSSYEQY
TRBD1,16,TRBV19,ASSITGTALLTGNTIY
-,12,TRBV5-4,ASSGVLQGGTQY
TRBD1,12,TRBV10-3,ASGTGTGPGELF
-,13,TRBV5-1,ASSSGEGGSSPLH
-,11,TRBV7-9,ASSLWANYGYT
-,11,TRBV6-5,ASSYSRILEAF
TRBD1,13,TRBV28,ASSPRTGLNTEAF
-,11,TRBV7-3,ASSLGAGDTQY
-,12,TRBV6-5,ASSYGAGNSPLH
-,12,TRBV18,ASSPLQREYGYT